This T cell receptor beta chain was obtained from a study of blood T cell repertoires in COVID-19. Study as a whole: PBMCs, B-cell-depleted T cells, or T cells were the source of the cDNA or gDNA that made up the material.

The CDR3 length is 15 residues. V gave up 6 bases and J gave up 6 bases, with 20 bases separating them. Germline-derived CDR1 and CDR2 are LNHDA and SQIVND (reference sequence). Original data processing: Scientists estimated how many nucleated cells there were by amplifying reference gene primers. Produced via immunoSEQ multiplex PCR; TCRdb's table is partial and in-frame only. Clonal size and the V and J genes are those of that table, whereas D and trimming came from the DNA. The sample lists 60,000 to 75,000 clones, over 75% occurring once. Sequenced material: peripheral blood. This chain joins TRBV19 and TRBJ1-1; D not certain. The sequence was collected from a man aged 45-65 years with active COVID-19. The CDR3 DNA sequence: TGTGCCAGTAGATGGGTCGCGGAGGGTCGGCCTGAAGCTTTCTTT. It translates to CASRWVAEGRPEAFF.